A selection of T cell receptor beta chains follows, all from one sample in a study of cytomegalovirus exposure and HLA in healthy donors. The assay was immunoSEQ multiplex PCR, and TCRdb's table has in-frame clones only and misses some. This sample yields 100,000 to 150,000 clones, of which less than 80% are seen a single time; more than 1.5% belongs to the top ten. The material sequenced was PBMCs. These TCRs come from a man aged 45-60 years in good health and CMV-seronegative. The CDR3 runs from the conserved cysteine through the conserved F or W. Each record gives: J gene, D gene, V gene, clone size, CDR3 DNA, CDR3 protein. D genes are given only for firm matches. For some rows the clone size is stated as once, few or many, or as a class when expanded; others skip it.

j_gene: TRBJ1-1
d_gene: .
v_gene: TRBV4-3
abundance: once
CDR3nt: TGCGCCAGCAGCCAAGACCCGAGGGGGATGGGAACTGAAGCTTTCTTT
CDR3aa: CASSQDPRGMGTEAFF

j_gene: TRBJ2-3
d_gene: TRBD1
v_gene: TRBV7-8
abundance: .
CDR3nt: TGTGCCAGCAACACAGGGGTAGCAGATACGCAGTATTTT
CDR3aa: CASNTGVADTQYF

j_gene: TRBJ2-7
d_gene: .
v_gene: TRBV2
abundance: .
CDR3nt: TGTGCCAGCAGTGCCCCCGGGAGCGAGCAGTACTTC
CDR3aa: CASSAPGSEQYF

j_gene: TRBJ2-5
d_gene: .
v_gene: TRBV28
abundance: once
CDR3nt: TGTGCCAGCAGTTCAAGCCCACAGTCCTCCCAAGAGACCCAGTACTTC
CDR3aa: CASSSSPQSSQETQYF

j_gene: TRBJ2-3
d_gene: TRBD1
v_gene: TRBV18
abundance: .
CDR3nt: TGTGCCAGCTCACCGGACAGGGTAACAGATACGCAGTATTTT
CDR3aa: CASSPDRVTDTQYF

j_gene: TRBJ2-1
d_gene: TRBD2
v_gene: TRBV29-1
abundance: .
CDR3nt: TGCAGCGTTGGGGCTAGCGGGGGCCATGAGCAGTTCTTC
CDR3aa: CSVGASGGHEQFF

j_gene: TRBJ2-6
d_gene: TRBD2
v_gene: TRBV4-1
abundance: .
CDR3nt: TGCGCCAGCAGACTGGGGAGGGGCCCTGGGGCCAACGTCCTGACTTTC
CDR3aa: CASRLGRGPGANVLTF

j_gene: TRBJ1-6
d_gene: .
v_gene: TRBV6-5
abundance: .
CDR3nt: TGTGCCAGCAGTTCCTCTAAGCCGGGGGAAGGGTCACCCCTCCACTTT
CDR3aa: CASSSSKPGEGSPLHF

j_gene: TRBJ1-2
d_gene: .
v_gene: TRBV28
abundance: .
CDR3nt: TGTGCCAGCAGTTTAATTTGGGGGGAGGGAAATGGCTACACCTTC
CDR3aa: CASSLIWGEGNGYTF

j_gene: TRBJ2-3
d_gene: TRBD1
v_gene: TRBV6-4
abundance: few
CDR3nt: TGTGCCAGCAGTGTAGACAGGGGAGTCACAGATACGCAGTATTTT
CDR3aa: CASSVDRGVTDTQYF

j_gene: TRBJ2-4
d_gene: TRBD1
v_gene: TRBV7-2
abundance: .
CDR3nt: TGTGCCAGCAGCTTAAGGGACAGGGGACTTGCGGATAGCCAAAACATTCAGTACTTC
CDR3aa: CASSLRDRGLADSQNIQYF

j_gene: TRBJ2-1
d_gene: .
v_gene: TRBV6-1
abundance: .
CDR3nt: TGTGCCAGCAGTGAAGTGAGGTCGCCTCCCCAGTTCTTC
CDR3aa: CASSEVRSPPQFF

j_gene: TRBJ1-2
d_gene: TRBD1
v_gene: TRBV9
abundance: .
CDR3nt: TGTGCCAGCAGCGTCGACAGGGGATCCTATGGCTACACCTTC
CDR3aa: CASSVDRGSYGYTF

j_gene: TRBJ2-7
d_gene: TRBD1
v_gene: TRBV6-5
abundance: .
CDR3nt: TGTGCCAGCAGTTACCCGGGACAGGGTAGACGCGAGCAGTACTTC
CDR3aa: CASSYPGQGRREQYF

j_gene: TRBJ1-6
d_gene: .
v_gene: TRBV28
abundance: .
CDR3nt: TGTGCCAGCAGTTTAGGGGCACAGCCTAATTCACCCCTCCACTTT
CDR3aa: CASSLGAQPNSPLHF

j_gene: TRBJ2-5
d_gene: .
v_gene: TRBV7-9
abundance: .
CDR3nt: TGTGCCAGCACCCCCCCCGTTGGGAGAGAGACCCAGTACTTC
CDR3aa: CASTPPVGRETQYF

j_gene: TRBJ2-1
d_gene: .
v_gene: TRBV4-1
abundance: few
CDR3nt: TGCGCCAGCAGCCAAGGTAACACAGATTACAATGAGCAGTTCTTC
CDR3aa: CASSQGNTDYNEQFF

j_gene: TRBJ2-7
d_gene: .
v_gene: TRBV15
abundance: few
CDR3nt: TGTGCCACCAGCAGTCTACGGAGCTCCTACGAGCAGTACTTC
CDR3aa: CATSSLRSSYEQYF

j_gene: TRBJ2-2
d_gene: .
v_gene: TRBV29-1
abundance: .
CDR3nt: TGCAGCGCTCTACAGGACACCGGGGAGCTGTTTTTT
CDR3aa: CSALQDTGELFF

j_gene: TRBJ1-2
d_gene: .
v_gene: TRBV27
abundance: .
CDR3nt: TGTGCCAGCAGTCCCACCCGACCTATACGTGCAAGGGGGGGGCTAGGCTATGGCTACACCTTC
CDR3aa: CASSPTRPIRARGGLGYGYTF

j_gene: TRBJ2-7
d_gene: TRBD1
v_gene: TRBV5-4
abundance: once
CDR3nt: TGTGCCAGCAGCCTTGGGGGACAGGGGAGCCACGAGCAGTACTTC
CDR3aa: CASSLGGQGSHEQYF

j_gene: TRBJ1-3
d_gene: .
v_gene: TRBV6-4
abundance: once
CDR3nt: TGTGCCAGCAGTGATACCGGGGACACCATATATTTT
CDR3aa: CASSDTGDTIYF

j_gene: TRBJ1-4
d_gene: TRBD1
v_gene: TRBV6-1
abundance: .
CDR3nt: TGTGCCACCCGACAGGGGACTAATGAAAAACTGTTTTTT
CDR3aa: CATRQGTNEKLFF

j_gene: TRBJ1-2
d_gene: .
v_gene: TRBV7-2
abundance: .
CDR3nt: TGTGCCAGCACCCCCCCAACGAGGAGGGACTACACCTTC
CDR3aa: CASTPPTRRDYTF

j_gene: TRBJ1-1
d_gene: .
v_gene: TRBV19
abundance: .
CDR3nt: TGTGCCAGTAGTCCGTCGGTAGGGGCGAACACTGAAGCTTTCTTT
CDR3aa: CASSPSVGANTEAFF

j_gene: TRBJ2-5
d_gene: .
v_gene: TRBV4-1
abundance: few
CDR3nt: TGCGCCAGCAGCCAGGGCAGGCACCAAGAGACCCAGTACTTC
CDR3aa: CASSQGRHQETQYF

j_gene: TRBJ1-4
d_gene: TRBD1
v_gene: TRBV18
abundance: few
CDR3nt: TGTGCCAGCTCACTGTCCCGGACAGGCCTGAATGAAAAACTGTTTTTT
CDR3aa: CASSLSRTGLNEKLFF

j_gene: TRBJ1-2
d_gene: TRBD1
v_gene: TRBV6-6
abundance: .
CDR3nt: TGTGCCAGCAGTTACGGCCAGGGGGCTGGGTATGGCTACACCTTC
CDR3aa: CASSYGQGAGYGYTF

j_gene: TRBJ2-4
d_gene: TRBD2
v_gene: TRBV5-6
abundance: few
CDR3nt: TGTGCCAGCAGCGGGAGGGGAAGGGGAGCCAAAAACATTCAGTACTTC
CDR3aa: CASSGRGRGAKNIQYF

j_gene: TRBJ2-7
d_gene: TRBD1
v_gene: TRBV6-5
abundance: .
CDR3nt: TGTGCCAGCAGTTACCCACGGACAGGAGACTCCTACGAGCAGTACTTC
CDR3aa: CASSYPRTGDSYEQYF

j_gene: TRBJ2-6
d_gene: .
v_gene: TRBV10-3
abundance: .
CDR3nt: TGTGCCATCAGTGCAGACACTCTCAGTTCAGGAAGACACTCTGGGGCCAACGTCCTGACTTTC
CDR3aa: CAISADTLSSGRHSGANVLTF

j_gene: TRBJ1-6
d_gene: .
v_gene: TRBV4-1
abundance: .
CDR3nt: TGCGCCAGCAGCCAAGATGACAGCGCAAATTCACCCCTCCACTTT
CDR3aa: CASSQDDSANSPLHF

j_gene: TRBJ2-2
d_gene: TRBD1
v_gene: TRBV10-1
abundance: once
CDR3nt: TGCGCCAGCAGTGAGTGGCTGCTTATTAGGGGACAGGGGTGGACCGGGGAGCTGTTTTTT
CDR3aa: CASSEWLLIRGQGWTGELFF

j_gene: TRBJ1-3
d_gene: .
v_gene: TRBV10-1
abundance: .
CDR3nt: TGCGCCAGCACCCAGACAGCGGGGAACACCATATATTTT
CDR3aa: CASTQTAGNTIYF

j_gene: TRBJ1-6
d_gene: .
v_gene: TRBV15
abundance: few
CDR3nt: TGTGCCACCAGCAGAGATTGGGGGGTCACCCTCCACTTT
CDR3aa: CATSRDWGVTLHF

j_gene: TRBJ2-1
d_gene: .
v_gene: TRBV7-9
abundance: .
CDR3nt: TGTGCCAGCAGCTTATCGTCGGACAATGAGCAGTTCTTC
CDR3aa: CASSLSSDNEQFF

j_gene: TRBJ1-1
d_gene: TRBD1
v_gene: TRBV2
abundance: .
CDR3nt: TGTGCCAGCAGTGAGACAGGGTTTAATGAAGCTTTCTTT
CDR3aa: CASSETGFNEAFF

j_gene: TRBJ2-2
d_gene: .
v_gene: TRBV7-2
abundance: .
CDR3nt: TGTGCCAGCAGGACGGGACTCCTGAACACCGGGGAGCTGTTTTTT
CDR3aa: CASRTGLLNTGELFF

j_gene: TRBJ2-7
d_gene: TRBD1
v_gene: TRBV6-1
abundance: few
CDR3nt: TGTGCCAGCAGTGAGGGGAGACAGGGGAAATACGAGCAGTACTTC
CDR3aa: CASSEGRQGKYEQYF

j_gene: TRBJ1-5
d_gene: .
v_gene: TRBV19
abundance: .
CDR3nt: TGTGCCAGTAGTATAGTATCAGGGATCGATCAGCCCCAGCATTTT
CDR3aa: CASSIVSGIDQPQHF

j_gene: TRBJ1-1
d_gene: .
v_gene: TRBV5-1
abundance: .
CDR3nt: TGCGCCAGCAGCTTCGACACAAACACTGAAGCTTTCTTT
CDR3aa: CASSFDTNTEAFF

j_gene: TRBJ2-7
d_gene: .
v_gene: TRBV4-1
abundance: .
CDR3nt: TGCGCCAGCGCGGCTCGGGACAACTACGAGCAGTACTTC
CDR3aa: CASAARDNYEQYF

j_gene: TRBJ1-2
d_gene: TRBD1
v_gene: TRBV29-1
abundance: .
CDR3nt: TGCAGCGGCGGTCAGGGGGCCTATGGCTACACCTTC
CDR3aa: CSGGQGAYGYTF

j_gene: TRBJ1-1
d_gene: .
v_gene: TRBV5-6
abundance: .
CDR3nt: TGTGCCAGCACTTTTCGGTGGTTCCGGGTCACTGAAGCTTTCTTT
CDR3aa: CASTFRWFRVTEAFF

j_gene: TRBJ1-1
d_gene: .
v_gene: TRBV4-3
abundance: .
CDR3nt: TGCGCCAGCAGCCAAATCGCACAGAACACTGAAGCTTTCTTT
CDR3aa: CASSQIAQNTEAFF

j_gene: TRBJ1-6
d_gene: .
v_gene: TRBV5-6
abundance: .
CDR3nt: TGTGCCAGTTCCTGGGGGGAGTTTGATAATTCACCCCTCCACTTT
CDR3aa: CASSWGEFDNSPLHF

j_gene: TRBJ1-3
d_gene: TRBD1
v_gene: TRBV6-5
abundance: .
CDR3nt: TGTGCCAGCAGTTCGGGGACAGGGAACGGAAACACCATATATTTT
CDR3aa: CASSSGTGNGNTIYF

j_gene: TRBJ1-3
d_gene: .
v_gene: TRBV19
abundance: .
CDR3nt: TGTGCCAGTACCCCCCAGGCCTTCTCTGGAAACACCATATATTTT
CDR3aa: CASTPQAFSGNTIYF

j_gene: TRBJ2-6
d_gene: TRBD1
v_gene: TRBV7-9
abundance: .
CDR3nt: TGTGCCAGCAGTGGGACAGGAGGTAACGTCCTGACTTTC
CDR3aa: CASSGTGGNVLTF

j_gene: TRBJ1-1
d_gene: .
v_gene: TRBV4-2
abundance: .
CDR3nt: TGTGCCAGCAGCCAAGATGGGGGAGCAAGGGGGGGGGATAACACTGAAGCTTTCTTT
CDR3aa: CASSQDGGARGGDNTEAFF

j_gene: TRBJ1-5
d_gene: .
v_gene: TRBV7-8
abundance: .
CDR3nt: TGTGCCAGCAGCTTAGACGGGGGGCGCGGTCAGCCCCAGCATTTT
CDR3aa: CASSLDGGRGQPQHF

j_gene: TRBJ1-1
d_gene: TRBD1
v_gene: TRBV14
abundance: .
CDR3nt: TGTGCCAGCAGCCAAACAGGGGTCACTGAAGCTTTCTTT
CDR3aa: CASSQTGVTEAFF

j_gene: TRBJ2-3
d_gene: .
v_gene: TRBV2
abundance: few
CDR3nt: TGTGCCAGCAGTGAAACTGCAGATACGCAGTATTTT
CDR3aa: CASSETADTQYF

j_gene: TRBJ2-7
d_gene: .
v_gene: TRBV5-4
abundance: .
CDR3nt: TGTGCCAGCAGCCCTCTGCCGGGAAAACTTTACGAGCAGTACTTC
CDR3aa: CASSPLPGKLYEQYF

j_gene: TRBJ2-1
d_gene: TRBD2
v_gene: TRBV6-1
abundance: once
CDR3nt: TGTGCCAGCACCGAAGGGGACTATAGGTACAATGAGCAGTTCTTC
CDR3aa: CASTEGDYRYNEQFF

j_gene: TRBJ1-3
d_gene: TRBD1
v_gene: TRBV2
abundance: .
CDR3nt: TGTGCCAGCAGTGGGGACAGGGGAGCTGGAAACACCATATATTTT
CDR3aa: CASSGDRGAGNTIYF

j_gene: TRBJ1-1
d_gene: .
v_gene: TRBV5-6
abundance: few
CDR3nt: TGTGCCAGCACTAGGCCGGGACAGAACACTGAAGCTTTCTTT
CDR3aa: CASTRPGQNTEAFF

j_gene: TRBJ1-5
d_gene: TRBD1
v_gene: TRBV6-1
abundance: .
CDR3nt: TGTGCCAGCATCGGCCGGGACAGGGGACATCAGCCCCAGCATTTT
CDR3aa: CASIGRDRGHQPQHF

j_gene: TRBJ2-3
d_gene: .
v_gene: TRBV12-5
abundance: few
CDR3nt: TGTGCTAGTGGTTTGACAGGGCTATCCCCTGTCGCAGATACGCAGTATTTT
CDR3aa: CASGLTGLSPVADTQYF

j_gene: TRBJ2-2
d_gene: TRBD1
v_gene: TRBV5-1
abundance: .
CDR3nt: TGCGCCAGCAGCTTGGCGACTACAGGGGGGACCGGGGAGCTGTTTTTT
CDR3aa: CASSLATTGGTGELFF